The sequence of this TCR beta chain was determined in a study of response to subunit inactivated influenza vaccine. Using its own MiXCR run on the RT-PCR reads, TCRdb lists one record per CDR3 protein. In the table there are hundreds of thousands of distinct CDR3 sequences, roughly 20% of which are singletons. This clonotype has at least ten counts. The antigen is undetermined. The study, taken as a whole, reports: That few new T cells are recruited by each seasonal influenza vaccination was the authors' suggestion.

Trimming took 7 bases from V and 6 from J; bases not matched to a gene: 8. This CDR3 is 15 amino acids long. J is TRBJ2-2 and V is TRBV12-3 or TRBV12-4; TRBD2 agrees at 10 bases. This clonotype was obtained from a man aged 50-75 years who received an inactivated influenza vaccine. The sequencing used PBMCs from blood, collected less than 22 months after vaccination. CDR3 nucleotide sequence: TGTGCCAGCACCTTGGGGACTAGCGACTCCGGGGAGCTGTTTTTT. Protein product: CASTLGTSDSGELFF.